This T cell receptor beta chain is drawn from a study of breast tumors, draining lymph nodes, adjacent tissues. Using its own MiXCR run on the multiplex PCR reads, TCRdb lists one record per CDR3 protein. The table lists roughly 260,000 distinct CDR3 sequences, 30% to 35% of them singletons. The ends were cut back, 5 bases at V and 4 bases at J, with 12 bases in the middle. Germline V CDR1 and CDR2: MDHEN, SYDVKM. The CDR3 is 13 residues long. Samples came from axillary lymph nodes draining the breast cancer. Turning to this clonotype: Its specificity is not known.

General study points: The data were judged consistent with most tumor T cells coming from lymph node and expanding in tumor. Tumors had less TCR diversity than lymph nodes, more than nontumor tissue. Luminal-like breast cancer showed significantly greater tumor-nontumor repertoire similarity than basal-like breast cancer did. Tumor T cell lymph node origin was a supported hypothesis, not proven.

This clonotype originated in a female donor with breast cancer. Some clones in this sample may be carry-over from other donors' samples. Sequenced sample: axillary lymph node tissue. The chain combines TRBV28 with TRBJ2-7, with D possibly matching TRBD2 (6 bases). CDR3 loop: CASSPRLVYEQYF. For the CDR3, the DNA is TGTGCCAGCAGTCCTCGACTAGTTTACGAGCAGTACTTC.